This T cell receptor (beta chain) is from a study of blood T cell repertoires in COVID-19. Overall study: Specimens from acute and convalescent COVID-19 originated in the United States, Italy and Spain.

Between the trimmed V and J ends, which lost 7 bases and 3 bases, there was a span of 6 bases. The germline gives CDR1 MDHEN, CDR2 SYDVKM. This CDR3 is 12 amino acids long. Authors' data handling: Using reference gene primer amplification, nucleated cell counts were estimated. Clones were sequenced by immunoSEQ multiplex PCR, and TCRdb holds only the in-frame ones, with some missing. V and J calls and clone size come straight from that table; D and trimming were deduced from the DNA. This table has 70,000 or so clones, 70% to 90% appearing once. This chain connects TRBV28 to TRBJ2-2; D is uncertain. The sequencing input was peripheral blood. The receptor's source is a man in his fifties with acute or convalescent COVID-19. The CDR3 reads CASTSDTGELFF. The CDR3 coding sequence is TGTGCCAGCACCTCGGACACCGGGGAGCTGTTTTTT.